This T cell receptor (beta chain) was identified in a study of Graves' ophthalmopathy and Graves' hyperthyroidism. General study results and limits: Ophthalmopathy and stable hyperthyroidism were discriminated by a 13-signature model, with about 90% sensitivity and about 76% specificity. Among thyroid clonotypes expanded above 0.001 frequency, most also appeared in blood.

From RNA, the CDR3 regions of TCR beta chains were amplified and sequenced. After a first-round RT-PCR with HTBI primers, a second-round multiplex PCR was run. Via MiXCR, TCRdb re-called the multiplex PCR reads, giving one row per CDR3 protein. The table includes around 600,000 distinct CDR3 sequences, 35% to 50% detected once. This clonotype was found once. The antigen remains undetermined. CDR1 and CDR2 from the germline V gene are LNHDA and SQIVND (reference sequence). V was trimmed by 3 bases and J by 6 bases, leaving 12 bases between them. CDR3 size: 14 residues. The source material was peripheral blood. This TCR was sampled from an adult man with Graves' ophthalmopathy. The V and J genes are TRBV19 and TRBJ1-5, with a weak D call TRBD1 (6 bases). The CDR3 DNA follows: TGTGCCAGTAGTATCGGACAGAGGGGTCAGCCCCAGCATTTT. Protein product: CASSIGQRGQPQHF.